Presented here are 4 T cell receptor beta chains from one specimen sequenced in a study of shared T cell receptors in the human thymus. Profiled with immunoSEQ multiplex PCR; TCRdb holds only in-frame clones, not every one. Of about 500,000 clones in the sample, approximately 80% were seen once. Another study also made use of these data, one on human thymus T cells.

Sequenced sample: thymocytes. Source of these receptors: a boy younger than two with a congenital heart defect.

This chain links TRBV19 with TRBJ1-1, with 7 bases matching TRBD1. V shed 10 bases and J 4 bases; nucleotides not matched to a gene: 6. Germline assignment: CDR1 LNHDA and CDR2 SQIVND (reference sequence). The CDR3 extends over 12 amino acids. CDR3 loop: CATTGLSTEAFF. The CDR3 DNA reads TGTGCCACGACAGGGTTGAGCACTGAAGCTTTCTTT.

This clone has just one count. The V call is TRBV13, the J call TRBJ2-1, with a tentative D call TRBD2 (5 bases). V lost 5 bases and J 4 bases, leaving 18 bases between the germline ends. The CDR3 is 16 amino acids. Germline V gives CDR1 PRHDT, CDR2 FYEKMQ (reference sequence). CDR3 bases: TGTGCCAGCAGCACCACCCGGATACTAGTATACAATGAGCAGTTCTTC. This codes for CASSTTRILVYNEQFF.

The J gene is TRBJ2-3, the V gene TRBV10-1, with a weak D call TRBD1 (6 bases). In germline, CDR1 is WNHNN, CDR2 SYGVQD (reference sequence). V dropped 6 bases and J dropped 1 base, with 17 bases sitting between them. This CDR3 is built from 16 residues. The CDR3 protein is CASSPNREYRTDTQYF. CDR3 sequence (DNA): TGCGCCAGCAGCCCCAACAGGGAATATCGCACAGATACGCAGTATTTT.

The chain recombines TRBV7-9 with TRBJ2-7; 12 positions match TRBD2. The CDR3 length is 18 residues. Germline V lookup: CDR1 SEHNR, CDR2 FQNEAQ (reference sequence). V lost 5 bases and J lost 6; bases outside the gene matches: 17. Here the CDR3 reads CASSTSPLAGGPGLEQYF. CDR3 sequence (DNA): TGTGCCAGCAGCACCAGCCCCCTAGCGGGAGGGCCAGGCCTCGAGCAGTACTTC.